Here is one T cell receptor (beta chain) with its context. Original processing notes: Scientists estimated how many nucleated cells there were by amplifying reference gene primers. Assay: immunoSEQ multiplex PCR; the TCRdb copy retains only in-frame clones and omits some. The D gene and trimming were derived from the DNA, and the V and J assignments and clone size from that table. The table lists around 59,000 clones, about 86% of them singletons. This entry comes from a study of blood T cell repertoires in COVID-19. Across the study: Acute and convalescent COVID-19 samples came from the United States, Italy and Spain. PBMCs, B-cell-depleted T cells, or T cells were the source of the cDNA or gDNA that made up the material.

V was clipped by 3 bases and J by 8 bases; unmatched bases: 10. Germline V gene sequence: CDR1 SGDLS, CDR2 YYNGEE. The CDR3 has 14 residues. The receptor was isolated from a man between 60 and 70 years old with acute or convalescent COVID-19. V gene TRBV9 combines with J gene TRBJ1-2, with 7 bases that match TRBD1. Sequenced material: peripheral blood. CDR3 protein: CASSANTGAGGYTF. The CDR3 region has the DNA TGTGCCAGCAGCGCAAATACAGGGGCGGGCGGCTACACCTTC. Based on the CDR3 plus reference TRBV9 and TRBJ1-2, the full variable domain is DSGVTQTPKHLITATGQRVTLRCSPRSGDLSVYWYQQSLDQGLQFLIQYYNGEERAKGNILERFSAQQFPDLHSELNLSSLELGDSALYFCASSANTGAGGYTFGSGTRLTVV.